A selection of T cell receptor beta chains follows, all from one sample in a study of beta chain features in type 1 diabetes. Sequencing was performed with immunoSEQ multiplex PCR; in TCRdb, only in-frame clones are kept and a portion is missing. The table includes around 360,000 clones, over 9.5% detected once. Sequenced: naive CD4+ T cells from blood. These receptors were obtained from a young woman with type 1 diabetes. The CDR3 runs from the conserved cysteine through the conserved F or W. Fields, in order: V gene, CDR3 protein.

v_call: TRBV30; cdr3_aa: CAWSVAGTGKGAFF
v_call: TRBV9; cdr3_aa: CASSPGLANTGELFF
v_call: TRBV4-1; cdr3_aa: CASSPSPRSNQPQHF
v_call: TRBV4-3; cdr3_aa: CASSQDSTGEGELFF
v_call: TRBV7-9; cdr3_aa: CASSIEIRNTEAFF
v_call: TRBV29-1; cdr3_aa: CSVVRDTYTEAFF
v_call: TRBV7-3; cdr3_aa: CASSATGRGNTEAFF
v_call: TRBV19; cdr3_aa: CASGPKLAGYNEQFF
v_call: TRBV7-9; cdr3_aa: CASSGGGSGSYEQYF
v_call: TRBV29-1; cdr3_aa: CSVRFAGYEQYF
v_call: TRBV19; cdr3_aa: CASSTPYNEQFF
v_call: TRBV18; cdr3_aa: CASSPLQGVTEAFF
v_call: TRBV7-9; cdr3_aa: CASSFDQGVGYF
v_call: TRBV29-1; cdr3_aa: CSVAVINYGYTF
v_call: TRBV7-2; cdr3_aa: CASSSRQTSAHGTQYF
v_call: TRBV7-2; cdr3_aa: CASSHRQGAIQPQHF
v_call: TRBV7-6; cdr3_aa: CASSLAVAGSDTEAFF
v_call: TRBV7-3; cdr3_aa: CASSPRGGNNEQFF
v_call: TRBV11-2; cdr3_aa: CASSSPGTRAYEQYF
v_call: TRBV7-9; cdr3_aa: CASSLDFGDSEKLFF
v_call: TRBV19; cdr3_aa: CASHQRDTNTEAFF
v_call: TRBV6-1; cdr3_aa: CASSLQGVEAFF
v_call: TRBV30; cdr3_aa: CAWSRDRGDKLFF
v_call: TRBV18; cdr3_aa: CASCLAGGYNEQFF
v_call: TRBV28; cdr3_aa: CASSSSGNYEQYF
v_call: TRBV4-3; cdr3_aa: CASSQDPPIAGTTDTQYF
v_call: TRBV9; cdr3_aa: CASSDLWKGVLWEKLFF
v_call: TRBV5-1; cdr3_aa: CASSLRERASTDTQYF
v_call: TRBV19; cdr3_aa: CASSAYQGNNEQFF
v_call: TRBV28; cdr3_aa: CASSSTGLRSSYEQYF
v_call: TRBV7-9; cdr3_aa: CASSLRQGGTDTQYF
v_call: TRBV28; cdr3_aa: CASSSYRINYGYTF
v_call: TRBV7-3; cdr3_aa: CASSLDSGSWRTDTQYF
v_call: TRBV4-3; cdr3_aa: CASSQDFFDTQYF
v_call: TRBV7-9; cdr3_aa: CASSSTGGDGNTIYF
v_call: TRBV6-1; cdr3_aa: CASNPGQGTYEQYF
v_call: TRBV7-9; cdr3_aa: CASSPRTGRNTEAFF
v_call: TRBV18; cdr3_aa: CASSPRWDRSYEQYF
v_call: TRBV11-2; cdr3_aa: CASSLGLALGFRVTDTQYF
v_call: TRBV6-5; cdr3_aa: CASSYRPEGYEQYF
v_call: TRBV9; cdr3_aa: CASSVEGLGHQPQHF
v_call: TRBV19; cdr3_aa: CASRGLYEQYF
v_call: TRBV29-1; cdr3_aa: CSVEGQPNTEAFF
v_call: TRBV6-5; cdr3_aa: CASSSPDRIDTQYF
v_call: TRBV11-2; cdr3_aa: CASSLQGATDSPLHF
v_call: TRBV4-1; cdr3_aa: CASSQGLAQETQYF